Listed below are T cell receptor beta chains from one sample, sequenced in a study of shared clonotypes between healthy human individuals. Libraries were prepared by immunoSEQ multiplex PCR; TCRdb keeps only in-frame clonotypes and omits some of them. The sample records 600,000 to 750,000 clones, approximately 72% being singletons. The sequenced sample consisted of memory CD4+ T cells sorted from blood. These receptors were collected from a woman aged 25 to 39 in good health. The CDR3 runs from the conserved cysteine through the conserved F or W. The D gene is left open where the match is weak. The listing skips clone size in some rows; elsewhere it reads once, few, many or a size class.

D	V	J	size	length	CDR3	DNA
TRBD1	TRBV30	TRBJ2-7	.	15	CAWSSRQGVSYEQYF	TGTGCCTGGAGTTCACGACAGGGGGTAAGCTACGAGCAGTACTTC
.	TRBV14	TRBJ2-1	few	14	CASSIISNANEQFF	TGTGCCAGCAGCATTATCTCCAATGCCAATGAGCAGTTCTTC
TRBD2	TRBV2	TRBJ2-2	.	16	CASSKLAGVSAGELFF	TGTGCCAGCAGTAAACTAGCGGGAGTCTCCGCCGGGGAGCTGTTTTTT
.	TRBV19	TRBJ1-3	few	14	CASSMAGSGNTIYF	TGTGCCAGTAGTATGGCTGGCTCTGGAAACACCATATATTTT
.	TRBV6-1	TRBJ2-3	.	15	CASSTRQVGTDTQYF	TGTGCCAGCAGTACCCGACAGGTCGGCACAGATACGCAGTATTTT
.	TRBV4-2	TRBJ2-5	.	16	CASSQGVGSGQETQYF	TGTGCCAGCAGCCAAGGGGTTGGGTCAGGGCAAGAGACCCAGTACTTC
.	TRBV5-1	TRBJ1-1	few	12	CASSFGGPEAFF	TGCGCCAGCAGCTTTGGCGGTCCTGAAGCTTTCTTT
.	TRBV28	TRBJ2-3	.	14	CASRRAGGTDTQYF	TGTGCCAGCAGGCGCGCAGGGGGCACAGATACGCAGTATTTT
TRBD1	TRBV2	TRBJ1-2	.	15	CAGGAGDRDLYGYTF	TGTGCAGGAGGAGCGGGGGACAGAGACCTCTATGGCTACACCTTC
TRBD1	TRBV23-1	TRBJ2-3	.	17	CASSQSHKDREADTQYF	TGCGCCAGCAGTCAATCACACAAAGACAGGGAAGCAGATACGCAGTATTTT